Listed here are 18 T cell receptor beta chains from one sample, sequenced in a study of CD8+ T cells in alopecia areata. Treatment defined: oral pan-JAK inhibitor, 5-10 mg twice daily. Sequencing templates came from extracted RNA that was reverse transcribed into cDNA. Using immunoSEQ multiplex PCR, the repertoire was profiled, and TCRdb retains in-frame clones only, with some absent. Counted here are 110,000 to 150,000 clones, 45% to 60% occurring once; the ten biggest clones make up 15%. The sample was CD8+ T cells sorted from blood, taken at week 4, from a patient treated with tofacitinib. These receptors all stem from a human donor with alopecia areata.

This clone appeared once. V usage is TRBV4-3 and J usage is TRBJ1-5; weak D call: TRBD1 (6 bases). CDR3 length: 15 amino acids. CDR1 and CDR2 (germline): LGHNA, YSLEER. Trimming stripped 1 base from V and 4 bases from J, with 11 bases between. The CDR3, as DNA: TGCGCCAGCAGCCAAGGGACAGAGGTAAATCAGCCCCAGCATTTT. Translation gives CASSQGTEVNQPQHF.

The CDR3 DNA sequence: TGTGCCAGCTCCCTCCCTCCGGAGACCCAGTACTTC. It codes for CASSLPPETQYF. J is TRBJ2-5 and V is TRBV18; D is unclear. Germline values: CDR1 KGHSH, CDR2 LQKENI. The length of the CDR3 is 12 residues. V dropped 6 bases and J dropped 5 bases, with 10 bases sitting between them.

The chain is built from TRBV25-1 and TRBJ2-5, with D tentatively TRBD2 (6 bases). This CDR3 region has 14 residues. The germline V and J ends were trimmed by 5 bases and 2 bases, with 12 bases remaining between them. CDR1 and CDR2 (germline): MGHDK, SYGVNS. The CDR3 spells CASSLWEVQETQYF. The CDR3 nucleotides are TGTGCCAGCAGTCTGTGGGAGGTTCAAGAGACCCAGTACTTC.

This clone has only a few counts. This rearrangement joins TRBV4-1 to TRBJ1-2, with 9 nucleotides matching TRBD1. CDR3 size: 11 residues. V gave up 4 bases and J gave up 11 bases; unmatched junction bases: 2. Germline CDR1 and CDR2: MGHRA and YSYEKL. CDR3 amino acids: CASSPGTGYTF. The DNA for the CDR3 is TGCGCCAGCAGCCCCGGGACAGGGTACACCTTC.

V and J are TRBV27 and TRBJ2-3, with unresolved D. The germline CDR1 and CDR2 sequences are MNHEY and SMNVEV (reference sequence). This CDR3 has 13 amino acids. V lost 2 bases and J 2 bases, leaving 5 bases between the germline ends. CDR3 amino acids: CASSLRTTDTQYF. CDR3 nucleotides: TGTGCCAGCAGTTTAAGGACCACAGATACGCAGTATTTT.

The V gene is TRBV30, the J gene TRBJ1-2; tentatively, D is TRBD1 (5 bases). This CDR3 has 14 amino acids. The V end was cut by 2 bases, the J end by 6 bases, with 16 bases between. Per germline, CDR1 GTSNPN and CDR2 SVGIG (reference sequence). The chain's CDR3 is CAWSTGQGEDGYTF. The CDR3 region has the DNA TGTGCCTGGAGTACCGGGCAGGGTGAGGATGGCTACACCTTC.

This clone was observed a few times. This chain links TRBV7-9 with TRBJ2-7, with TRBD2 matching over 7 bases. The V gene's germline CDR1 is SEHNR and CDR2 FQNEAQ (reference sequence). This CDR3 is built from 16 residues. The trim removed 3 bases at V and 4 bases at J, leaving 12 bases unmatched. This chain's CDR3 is CASSLPRRGNHYEQYF. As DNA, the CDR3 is TGTGCCAGCAGCTTGCCCCGGCGGGGGAACCATTACGAGCAGTACTTC. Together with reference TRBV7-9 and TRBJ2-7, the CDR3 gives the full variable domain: DTGVSQNPRHKITKRGQNVTFRCDPISEHNRLYWYRQTLGQGPEFLTYFQNEAQLEKSRLLSDRFSAERPKGSFSTLEIQRTEQGDSAMYLCASSLPRRGNHYEQYFGPGTRLTVT.

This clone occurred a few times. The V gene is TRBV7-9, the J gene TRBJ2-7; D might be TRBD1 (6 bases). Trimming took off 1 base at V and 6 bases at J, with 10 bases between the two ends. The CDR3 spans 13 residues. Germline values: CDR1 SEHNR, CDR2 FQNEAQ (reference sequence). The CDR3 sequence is CASSLDRDPEQYF. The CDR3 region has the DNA TGTGCCAGCAGCTTAGACAGGGATCCCGAGCAGTACTTC.

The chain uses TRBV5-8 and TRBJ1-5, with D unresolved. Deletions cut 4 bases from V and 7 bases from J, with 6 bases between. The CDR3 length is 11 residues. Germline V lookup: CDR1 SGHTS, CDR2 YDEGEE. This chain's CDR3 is CASSLGQPQHF. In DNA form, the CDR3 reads TGTGCCAGCAGCCTCGGACAGCCCCAGCATTTT.

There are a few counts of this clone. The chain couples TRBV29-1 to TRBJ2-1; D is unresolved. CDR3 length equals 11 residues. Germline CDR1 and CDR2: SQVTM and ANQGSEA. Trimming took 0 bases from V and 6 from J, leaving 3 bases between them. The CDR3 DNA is TGCAGCGTTGAAGAGGGCAATGAGCAGTTCTTC. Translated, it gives CSVEEGNEQFF.

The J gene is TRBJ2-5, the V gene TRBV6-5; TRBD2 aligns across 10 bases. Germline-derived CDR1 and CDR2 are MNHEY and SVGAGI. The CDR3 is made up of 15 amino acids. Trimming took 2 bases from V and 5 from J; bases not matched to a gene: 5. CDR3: CASSYLTSGVETQYF. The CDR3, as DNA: TGTGCCAGCAGTTACCTTACTAGCGGGGTTGAGACCCAGTACTTC.

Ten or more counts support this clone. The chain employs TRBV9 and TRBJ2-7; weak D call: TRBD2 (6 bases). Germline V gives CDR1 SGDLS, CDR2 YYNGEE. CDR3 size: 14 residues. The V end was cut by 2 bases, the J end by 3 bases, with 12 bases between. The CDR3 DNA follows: TGTGCCAGCAGCGTCGGGGACTCGGGCTACGAGCAGTACTTC. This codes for CASSVGDSGYEQYF.

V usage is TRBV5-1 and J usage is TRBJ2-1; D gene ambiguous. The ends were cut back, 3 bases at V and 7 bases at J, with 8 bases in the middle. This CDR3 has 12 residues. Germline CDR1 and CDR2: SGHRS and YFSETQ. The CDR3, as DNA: TGCGCCAGCAGCTCCCAGATGAATGAGCAGTTCTTC. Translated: CASSSQMNEQFF.

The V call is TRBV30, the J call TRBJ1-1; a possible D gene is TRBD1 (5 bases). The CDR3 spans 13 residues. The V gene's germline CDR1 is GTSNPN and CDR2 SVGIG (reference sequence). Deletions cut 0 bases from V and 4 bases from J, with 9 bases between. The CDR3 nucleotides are TGTGCCTGGAGTGTCCAGGGAGTCACTGAAGCTTTCTTT. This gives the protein CAWSVQGVTEAFF.

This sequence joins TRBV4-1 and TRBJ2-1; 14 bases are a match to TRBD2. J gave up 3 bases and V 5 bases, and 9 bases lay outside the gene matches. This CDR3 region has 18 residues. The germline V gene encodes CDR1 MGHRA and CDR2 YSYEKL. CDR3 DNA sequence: TGCGCCAGCAGCGGTCGGACTAGCGGGGGGCCTCTCTACAATGAGCAGTTCTTC. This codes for CASSGRTSGGPLYNEQFF.

The CDR3 region has the DNA TGTGCCAGCATTCAGGCCGTACGAGATGAGCAGTACTTC. It translates to CASIQAVRDEQYF. V usage is TRBV2 and J usage is TRBJ2-7; D remains unclear. CDR1 and CDR2 from the germline V gene are SNHLY and FYNNEI. The CDR3 length is 13 residues. V was clipped by 7 bases and J by 7 bases, with 17 bases between them.

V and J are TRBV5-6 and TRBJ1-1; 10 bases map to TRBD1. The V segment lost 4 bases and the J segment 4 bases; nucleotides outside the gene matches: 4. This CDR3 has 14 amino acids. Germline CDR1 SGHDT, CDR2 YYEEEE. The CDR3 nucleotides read TGTGCCAGCAGCAGGGGGACAGGGGTCACTGAAGCTTTCTTT. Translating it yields CASSRGTGVTEAFF.

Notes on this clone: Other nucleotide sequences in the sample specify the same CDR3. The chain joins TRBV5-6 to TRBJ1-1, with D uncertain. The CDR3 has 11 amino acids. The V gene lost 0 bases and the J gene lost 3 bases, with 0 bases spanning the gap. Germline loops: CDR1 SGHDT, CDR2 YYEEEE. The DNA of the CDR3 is TGTGCCAGCAGCTTGGACACTGAAGCTTTCTTT. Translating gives CASSLDTEAFF.